A selection of T cell receptor beta chains follows, all from one sample in a study of cytomegalovirus exposure and HLA in healthy donors. Measured with immunoSEQ multiplex PCR; TCRdb has only the in-frame clones, and not every one. The repertoire consists of approximately 90,000 clones, with around 75% occurring once and the leading ten covering about 3%. Sequencing was carried out using PBMCs. These receptors all stem from a man in his forties in good health and CMV-seronegative. Both conserved end residues are part of each CDR3. A D gene is named only where the DNA matches it firmly. The size field is filled for only some rows; it gives once, few, many or a size class.

v_call: TRBV19; j_call: TRBJ2-1; d_call: TRBD1; clone_size: .; cdr3_nt: TGTGCCAGTAGTATAAGGGGGCGTAATGAGCAGTTCTTC; cdr3_aa: CASSIRGRNEQFF
v_call: TRBV28; j_call: TRBJ1-2; d_call: .; clone_size: .; cdr3_nt: TGTGCCAGCAGTCCCGGGCGGGCGAGGTACTATGGCTACACCTTC; cdr3_aa: CASSPGRARYYGYTF
v_call: TRBV6-1; j_call: TRBJ2-7; d_call: TRBD1; clone_size: .; cdr3_nt: TGTGCCAGCAGTGAAGCGGACAGGGGGCTCTACGAGCAGTACTTC; cdr3_aa: CASSEADRGLYEQYF
v_call: TRBV9; j_call: TRBJ2-7; d_call: .; clone_size: .; cdr3_nt: TGTGCCAGCAGCGTATCCAGGGCCTCCTACGAGCAGTACTTC; cdr3_aa: CASSVSRASYEQYF
v_call: TRBV11-2; j_call: TRBJ1-4; d_call: TRBD1; clone_size: .; cdr3_nt: TGTGCCAGCAGCCCATTACAGGGGCGCGGTGAAAAACTGTTTTTT; cdr3_aa: CASSPLQGRGEKLFF
v_call: TRBV7-2; j_call: TRBJ2-7; d_call: TRBD2; clone_size: few; cdr3_nt: TGTGCCAGCAGCCCGGCTTGGGGACTAGTAATGAACGAGCAGTACTTC; cdr3_aa: CASSPAWGLVMNEQYF
v_call: TRBV2; j_call: TRBJ1-1; d_call: TRBD1; clone_size: once; cdr3_nt: TGTGCCAGCAGTGGCTCAAAGGGACAGGAGAACACTGAAGCTTTCTTT; cdr3_aa: CASSGSKGQENTEAFF
v_call: TRBV19; j_call: TRBJ2-3; d_call: TRBD1; clone_size: .; cdr3_nt: TGTGCCAGTAGTAACAGGGACAGCACAAGCACAGATACGCAGTATTTT; cdr3_aa: CASSNRDSTSTDTQYF
v_call: TRBV19; j_call: TRBJ2-7; d_call: .; clone_size: .; cdr3_nt: TGTGCCAGTAGTCCCCTCACGGGGGTGGTCTACGAGCAGTACTTC; cdr3_aa: CASSPLTGVVYEQYF
v_call: TRBV5-1; j_call: TRBJ2-7; d_call: TRBD1; clone_size: few; cdr3_nt: TGCGCCAGCAGCCCACCTCGGGACAGGGCTTTCGACGAGCAGTACTTC; cdr3_aa: CASSPPRDRAFDEQYF
v_call: TRBV2; j_call: TRBJ2-7; d_call: .; clone_size: .; cdr3_nt: TGTGCCAGCAGTGCTCCCTACGAGCAGTACTTC; cdr3_aa: CASSAPYEQYF
v_call: TRBV5-1; j_call: TRBJ1-1; d_call: TRBD1; clone_size: .; cdr3_nt: TGCGCCAGCACCAAGGGCAGGGGGCAAAGTAACACTGAAGCTTTCTTT; cdr3_aa: CASTKGRGQSNTEAFF
v_call: TRBV6-1; j_call: TRBJ2-7; d_call: TRBD2; clone_size: .; cdr3_nt: TGTGCCCTGAGGGGAGGGAGCAACTACGAGCAGTACTTC; cdr3_aa: CALRGGSNYEQYF
v_call: TRBV6-6; j_call: TRBJ1-2; d_call: .; clone_size: .; cdr3_nt: TGTGCCAGCAGTTACTTGGACAGAGATTATGGCTACACCTTC; cdr3_aa: CASSYLDRDYGYTF
v_call: TRBV4-1; j_call: TRBJ2-7; d_call: TRBD2; clone_size: .; cdr3_nt: TGCGCCAGCAGCCCCAGAGCTAGCGGGGGACCGAGCTCCTACGAGCAGTACTTC; cdr3_aa: CASSPRASGGPSSYEQYF
v_call: TRBV15; j_call: TRBJ2-5; d_call: TRBD1; clone_size: .; cdr3_nt: TGTGCCACCAGCACCGGGACAGTGCAAGAGACCCAGTACTTC; cdr3_aa: CATSTGTVQETQYF
v_call: TRBV5-1; j_call: TRBJ2-7; d_call: .; clone_size: .; cdr3_nt: TGCGCCAGCAGCTTGACAGGTACCTACGAGCAGTACTTC; cdr3_aa: CASSLTGTYEQYF
v_call: TRBV27; j_call: TRBJ2-1; d_call: TRBD2; clone_size: .; cdr3_nt: TGTGCCAGCAGTTCCCGGACTAGCATCAAGGAGCAGTTCTTC; cdr3_aa: CASSSRTSIKEQFF
v_call: TRBV19; j_call: TRBJ2-5; d_call: .; clone_size: .; cdr3_nt: TGTGCCAGTGGAGCAGAGACCCAGTACTTC; cdr3_aa: CASGAETQYF
v_call: TRBV19; j_call: TRBJ1-5; d_call: .; clone_size: .; cdr3_nt: TGTGCCAGTAGTCCCTATCAGCCCCAGCATTTT; cdr3_aa: CASSPYQPQHF
v_call: TRBV5-1; j_call: TRBJ2-1; d_call: .; clone_size: .; cdr3_nt: TGCGCCAGCAGCCCAAGGACAGGAGGGGTCAATGAGCAGTTCTTC; cdr3_aa: CASSPRTGGVNEQFF
v_call: TRBV5-1; j_call: TRBJ1-2; d_call: .; clone_size: .; cdr3_nt: TGCGCCAGCAGCTTGGAATTTGGTCAGATCTATGGCTACACCTTC; cdr3_aa: CASSLEFGQIYGYTF
v_call: TRBV4-1; j_call: TRBJ2-1; d_call: TRBD2; clone_size: few; cdr3_nt: TGTGCCAGCAGCCACTCTAGCGGGGGGGCCAATGAGCAGTTCTTC; cdr3_aa: CASSHSSGGANEQFF
v_call: TRBV25-1; j_call: TRBJ1-3; d_call: TRBD1; clone_size: .; cdr3_nt: TGTGCCAGCAGCTACGACAGGGATGGTGGAAACACCATATATTTT; cdr3_aa: CASSYDRDGGNTIYF
v_call: TRBV9; j_call: TRBJ2-1; d_call: TRBD2; clone_size: .; cdr3_nt: TGTGCCAGCAGCGCCGCGAGTGGGGCTAGCGGGTCGAATGAGCAGTTCTTC; cdr3_aa: CASSAASGASGSNEQFF
v_call: TRBV7-2; j_call: TRBJ1-4; d_call: .; clone_size: .; cdr3_nt: TGTGCCAGCAGCCCACAACCGGGGGGGGCGGGTGAAAAACTGTTTTTT; cdr3_aa: CASSPQPGGAGEKLFF
v_call: TRBV6-6; j_call: TRBJ1-1; d_call: .; clone_size: .; cdr3_nt: TGTGCCAGCAGTTTACCCCCGACAGCGAAAGCTTTCTTT; cdr3_aa: CASSLPPTAKAFF
v_call: TRBV5-4; j_call: TRBJ1-5; d_call: .; clone_size: few; cdr3_nt: TGTGCCAGCAGTGCAGATAGCAATCAGCCCCAGCATTTT; cdr3_aa: CASSADSNQPQHF
v_call: TRBV6-4; j_call: TRBJ2-2; d_call: TRBD2; clone_size: .; cdr3_nt: TGTGCCAGCAGTGACAAAGCGGGGGACACCGGGGAGCTGTTTTTT; cdr3_aa: CASSDKAGDTGELFF
v_call: TRBV12-5; j_call: TRBJ2-5; d_call: .; clone_size: .; cdr3_nt: TGTGCTAGTGGTACCAGGCAGGGTGAGACCCAGTACTTC; cdr3_aa: CASGTRQGETQYF
v_call: TRBV9; j_call: TRBJ2-5; d_call: .; clone_size: once; cdr3_nt: TGTGCCAGCAGCGCAGGCCAAGAGACCCAGTACTTC; cdr3_aa: CASSAGQETQYF
v_call: TRBV2; j_call: TRBJ1-2; d_call: TRBD1; clone_size: once; cdr3_nt: TGTGCCAGCATTGGTGACAGGGATCCCTATGGCTACACCTTC; cdr3_aa: CASIGDRDPYGYTF
v_call: TRBV6-5; j_call: TRBJ2-1; d_call: .; clone_size: .; cdr3_nt: TGTGCCAGCAGTTATGAAGGACTTTCCGGCAGACATGAGCAGTTCTTC; cdr3_aa: CASSYEGLSGRHEQFF
v_call: TRBV19; j_call: TRBJ2-7; d_call: TRBD1; clone_size: .; cdr3_nt: TGTGCCAGTAGTATCCGGGACAGGGGAGGCGAGCAGTACTTC; cdr3_aa: CASSIRDRGGEQYF
v_call: TRBV7-9; j_call: TRBJ2-7; d_call: TRBD2; clone_size: few; cdr3_nt: TGTGCCAGCAGCTTAGCGGGAGGGACGGAGCAGTACTTC; cdr3_aa: CASSLAGGTEQYF
v_call: TRBV2; j_call: TRBJ1-5; d_call: TRBD1; clone_size: .; cdr3_nt: TGTGCCAGCAGTGGGGACAGGGGCGATCAGCCCCAGCATTTT; cdr3_aa: CASSGDRGDQPQHF
v_call: TRBV27; j_call: TRBJ2-7; d_call: TRBD1; clone_size: .; cdr3_nt: TGTGCCAGCAGTTTCGGGACAGAGTACGAGCAGTACTTC; cdr3_aa: CASSFGTEYEQYF
v_call: TRBV7-2; j_call: TRBJ1-2; d_call: .; clone_size: few; cdr3_nt: TGTGCCAGCAGCTTAGGGCAAGGGGCAAGCCATGGCTACACCTTC; cdr3_aa: CASSLGQGASHGYTF
v_call: TRBV5-1; j_call: TRBJ2-2; d_call: TRBD1; clone_size: .; cdr3_nt: TGCGCCAGCAGCCACGGACAGGGGAACACCGGGGAGCTGTTTTTT; cdr3_aa: CASSHGQGNTGELFF
v_call: TRBV9; j_call: TRBJ2-7; d_call: .; clone_size: .; cdr3_nt: TGTGCCAGCAGCGTAGAAGCGGGTGCCTACGAGCAGTACTTC; cdr3_aa: CASSVEAGAYEQYF
v_call: TRBV6-5; j_call: TRBJ2-2; d_call: .; clone_size: .; cdr3_nt: TGTGCCAGCTACAGGACAGAGAACACCGGGGAGCTGTTTTTT; cdr3_aa: CASYRTENTGELFF
v_call: TRBV7-6; j_call: TRBJ2-5; d_call: TRBD1; clone_size: .; cdr3_nt: TGTGCCAGCAGCTTAGTGGGACAGCAAGAGACCCAGTACTTC; cdr3_aa: CASSLVGQQETQYF
v_call: TRBV28; j_call: TRBJ2-1; d_call: TRBD2; clone_size: .; cdr3_nt: TGTGCCAGCATCGGCGGGGGGGCCTCCTACAATGAGCAGTTCTTC; cdr3_aa: CASIGGGASYNEQFF
v_call: TRBV5-1; j_call: TRBJ2-3; d_call: TRBD1; clone_size: .; cdr3_nt: TGCGCCAGCAGCGGACAGGGAATGGCAGATACGCAGTATTTT; cdr3_aa: CASSGQGMADTQYF
v_call: TRBV7-9; j_call: TRBJ1-5; d_call: TRBD1; clone_size: once; cdr3_nt: TGTGCCAGCAGCTATGGACAGGGCGGTCAGCCCCAGCATTTT; cdr3_aa: CASSYGQGGQPQHF
v_call: TRBV4-2; j_call: TRBJ1-1; d_call: TRBD1; clone_size: .; cdr3_nt: TGTGCCAGCAGCCAAGTCTTTCCGGGACAGGGGTGGACTGAAGCTTTCTTT; cdr3_aa: CASSQVFPGQGWTEAFF
v_call: TRBV6-1; j_call: TRBJ1-3; d_call: .; clone_size: .; cdr3_nt: TGTGCCAGCAGTGAACTCCCGGGAAGCTCTGGAAACACCATATATTTT; cdr3_aa: CASSELPGSSGNTIYF
v_call: TRBV7-3; j_call: TRBJ1-1; d_call: TRBD1; clone_size: .; cdr3_nt: TGTGCCAGCAGCGCGACTTCTACAGGGGGGACTGAAGCTTTCTTT; cdr3_aa: CASSATSTGGTEAFF
v_call: TRBV7-2; j_call: TRBJ1-2; d_call: TRBD1; clone_size: .; cdr3_nt: TGTGCCAGCAGCCCCCAGGGACAGATTAACTATGGCTACACCTTC; cdr3_aa: CASSPQGQINYGYTF
v_call: TRBV27; j_call: TRBJ1-4; d_call: TRBD1; clone_size: .; cdr3_nt: TGTGCCAGCAGCCCATATGGGACAGCAACTAATGAAAAACTGTTTTTT; cdr3_aa: CASSPYGTATNEKLFF
v_call: TRBV4-2; j_call: TRBJ1-2; d_call: .; clone_size: .; cdr3_nt: TGTGCCAGCAGCCAGGAAGAAGGGGATGGGAACTATGGCTACACCTTC; cdr3_aa: CASSQEEGDGNYGYTF
v_call: TRBV29-1; j_call: TRBJ2-7; d_call: .; clone_size: .; cdr3_nt: TGCAGCGTTGAGACCACAGGCGGTAGCGAGCAGTACTTC; cdr3_aa: CSVETTGGSEQYF
v_call: TRBV6-5; j_call: TRBJ1-3; d_call: .; clone_size: .; cdr3_nt: TGTGCCAGCAGCACAGGCTCTGGAAACACCATATATTTT; cdr3_aa: CASSTGSGNTIYF
v_call: TRBV27; j_call: TRBJ2-1; d_call: .; clone_size: .; cdr3_nt: TGTGCCAGCAGTTTACTTTCCCCTCATGGGTCGGGGAGGCACAATGAGCAGTTCTTC; cdr3_aa: CASSLLSPHGSGRHNEQFF
v_call: TRBV4-3; j_call: TRBJ2-4; d_call: .; clone_size: .; cdr3_nt: TGCGCCAGCAGCCGGAACCGGGACATAAACGCCGGTCCGTACTTC; cdr3_aa: CASSRNRDINAGPYF
v_call: TRBV30; j_call: TRBJ2-7; d_call: TRBD1; clone_size: .; cdr3_nt: TGTGCCTGGAGTGAGCCGGGACAGGGTTCCTACGAGCAGTACTTC; cdr3_aa: CAWSEPGQGSYEQYF
v_call: TRBV9; j_call: TRBJ1-2; d_call: TRBD1; clone_size: .; cdr3_nt: TGTGCCAGCAGCGTTCGGACAGGGGATGGCTACACCTTC; cdr3_aa: CASSVRTGDGYTF